Detailed here is one T cell receptor (beta chain). An end of the junction does not agree with germline; a read error may underlie this. This sample's RNA came from whole unsorted tissue. The sample belongs to a study of tumor and adjacent non-tumor tissue in lung cancer. A modified ARM-PCR protocol with three rounds of nested PCR amplified TCRbeta. TCRdb fed the multiplex PCR reads into MiXCR, producing one record per CDR3 protein. This sample has under 250,000 distinct CDR3 sequences, with 60% to 75% found just once. Per germline, CDR1 SEHNR and CDR2 FQNEAQ (reference sequence). The CDR3 contains 13 residues.

This TCR came from a man between 60 and 75 years old with non-small cell lung cancer. This chain joins TRBV7-9 and TRBJ1-1; perhaps TRBD1 as D (5 bases). Sample: lung tumor tissue. This CDR3 reads CASSGDRNTKAFF. CDR3 DNA sequence: TGTGCCAGCAGCGGGGACCGGAACACTAAAGCTTTCTTT.